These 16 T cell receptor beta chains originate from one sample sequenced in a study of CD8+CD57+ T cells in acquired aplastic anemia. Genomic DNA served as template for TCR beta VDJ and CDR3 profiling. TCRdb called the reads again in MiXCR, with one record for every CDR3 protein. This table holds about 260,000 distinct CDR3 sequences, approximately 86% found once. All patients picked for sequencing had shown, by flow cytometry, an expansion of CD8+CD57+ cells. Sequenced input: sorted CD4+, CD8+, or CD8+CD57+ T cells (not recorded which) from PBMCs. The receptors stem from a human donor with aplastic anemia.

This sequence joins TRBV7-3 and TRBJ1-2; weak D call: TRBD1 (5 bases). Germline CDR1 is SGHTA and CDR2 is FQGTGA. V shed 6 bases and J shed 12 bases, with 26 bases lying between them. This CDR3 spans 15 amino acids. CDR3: CASSFSGTCGEAHTF. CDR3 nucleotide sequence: TGTGCCAGCAGTTTTAGCGGGACCTGCGGAGAGGCCCACACCTTC.

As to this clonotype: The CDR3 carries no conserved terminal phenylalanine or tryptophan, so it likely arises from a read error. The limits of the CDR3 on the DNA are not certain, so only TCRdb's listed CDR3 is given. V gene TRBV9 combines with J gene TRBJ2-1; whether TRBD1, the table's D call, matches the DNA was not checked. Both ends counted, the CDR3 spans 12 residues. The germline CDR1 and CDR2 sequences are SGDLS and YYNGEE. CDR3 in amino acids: CASSFTGGNPPL.

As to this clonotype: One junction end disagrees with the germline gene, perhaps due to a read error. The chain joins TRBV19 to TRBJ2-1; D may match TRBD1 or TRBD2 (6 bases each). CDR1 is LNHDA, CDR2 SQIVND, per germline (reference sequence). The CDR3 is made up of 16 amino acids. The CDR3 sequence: CASSIASGGDNDQHFF. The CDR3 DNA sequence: TGTGCCAGTAGTATAGCAAGCGGAGGGGACAATGATCAGCACTTCTTC. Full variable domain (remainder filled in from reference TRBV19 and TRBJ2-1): DGGITQSPKYLFRKEGQNVTLSCEQNLNHDAMYWYRQDPGQGLRLIYYSQIVNDFQKGDIAEGYSVSREKKESFPLTVTSAQKNPTAFYLCASSIASGGDNDQHFFGPGTRLTVL.

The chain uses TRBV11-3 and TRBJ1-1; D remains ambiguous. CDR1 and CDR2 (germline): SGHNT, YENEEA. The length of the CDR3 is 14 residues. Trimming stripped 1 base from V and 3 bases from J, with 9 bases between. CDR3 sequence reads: CASSLAGSYTEAFF. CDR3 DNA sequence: TGTGCCAGCAGCTTAGCTGGGTCCTACACTGAAGCTTTCTTT.

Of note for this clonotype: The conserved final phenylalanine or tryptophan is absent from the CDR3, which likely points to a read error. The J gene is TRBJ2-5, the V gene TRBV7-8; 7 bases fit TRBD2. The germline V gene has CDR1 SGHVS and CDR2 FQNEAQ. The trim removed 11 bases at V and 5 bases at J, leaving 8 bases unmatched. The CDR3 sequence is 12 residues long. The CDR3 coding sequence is TGTGCCGTTATTGGGGGGGGGGAGACCCAGTACCAC. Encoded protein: CAVIGGGETQYH.

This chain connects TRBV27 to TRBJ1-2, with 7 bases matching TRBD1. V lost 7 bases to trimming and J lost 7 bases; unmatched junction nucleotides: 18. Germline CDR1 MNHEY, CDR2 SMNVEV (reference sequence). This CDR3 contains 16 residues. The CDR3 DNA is TGTGCCAGCAACGGACCGCACAGGGGCGCGTTGCTTGGCTACACCTTC. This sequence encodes CASNGPHRGALLGYTF.

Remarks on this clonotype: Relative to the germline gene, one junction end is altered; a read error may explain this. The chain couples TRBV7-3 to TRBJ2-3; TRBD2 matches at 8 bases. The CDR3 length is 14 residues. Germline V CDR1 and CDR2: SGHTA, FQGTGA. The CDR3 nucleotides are TGTGCCAGCAGCTTAGCGGGAGGTGCCGCTACGCACTATTTT. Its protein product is CASSLAGGAATHYF.

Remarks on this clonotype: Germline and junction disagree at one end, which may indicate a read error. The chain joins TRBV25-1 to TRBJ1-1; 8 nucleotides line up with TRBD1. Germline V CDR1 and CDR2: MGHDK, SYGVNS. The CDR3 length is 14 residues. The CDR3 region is CASSPLGQGTKDYF. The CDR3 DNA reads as TGTGCCAGCAGTCCCTTAGGACAGGGCACTAAAGATTATTTT.

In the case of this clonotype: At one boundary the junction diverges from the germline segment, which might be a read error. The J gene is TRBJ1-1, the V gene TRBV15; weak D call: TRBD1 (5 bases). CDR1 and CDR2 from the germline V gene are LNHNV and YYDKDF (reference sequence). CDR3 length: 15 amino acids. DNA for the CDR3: TGTGCCAGCAGCGGGGGGAGCGGGCCGAACACTGAAGCTTTCTTT. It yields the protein CASSGGSGPNTEAFF.

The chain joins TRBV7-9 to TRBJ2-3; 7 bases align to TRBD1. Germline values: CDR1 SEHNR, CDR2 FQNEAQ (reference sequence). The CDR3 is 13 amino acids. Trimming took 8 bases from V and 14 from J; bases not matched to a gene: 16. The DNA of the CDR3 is TGTGCCAGCGGCGACGGAAGCACAGGGGCGCGGTATTTT. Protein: CASGDGSTGARYF.

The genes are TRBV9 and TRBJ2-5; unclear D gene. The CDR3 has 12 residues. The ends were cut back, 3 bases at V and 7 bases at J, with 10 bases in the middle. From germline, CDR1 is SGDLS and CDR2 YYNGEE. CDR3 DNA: TGTGCCAGCAGCGAGGAACCAGGGACCCAGTACTTC. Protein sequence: CASSEEPGTQYF. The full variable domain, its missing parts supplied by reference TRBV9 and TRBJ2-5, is DSGVTQTPKHLITATGQRVTLRCSPRSGDLSVYWYQQSLDQGLQFLIQYYNGEERAKGNILERFSAQQFPDLHSELNLSSLELGDSALYFCASSEEPGTQYFGPGTRLLVL.

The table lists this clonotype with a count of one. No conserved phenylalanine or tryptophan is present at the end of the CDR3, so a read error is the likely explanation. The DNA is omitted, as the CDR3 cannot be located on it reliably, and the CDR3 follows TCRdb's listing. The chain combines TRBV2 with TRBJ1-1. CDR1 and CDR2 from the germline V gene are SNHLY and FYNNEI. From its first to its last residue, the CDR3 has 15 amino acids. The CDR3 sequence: CASRVERTDTPEAGL.

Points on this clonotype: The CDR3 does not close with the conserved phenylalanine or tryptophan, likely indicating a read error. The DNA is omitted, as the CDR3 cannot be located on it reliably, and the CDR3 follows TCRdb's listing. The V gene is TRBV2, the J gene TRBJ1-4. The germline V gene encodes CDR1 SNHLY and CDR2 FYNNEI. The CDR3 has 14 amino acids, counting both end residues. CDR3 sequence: CASGVGQRAEKFFC.

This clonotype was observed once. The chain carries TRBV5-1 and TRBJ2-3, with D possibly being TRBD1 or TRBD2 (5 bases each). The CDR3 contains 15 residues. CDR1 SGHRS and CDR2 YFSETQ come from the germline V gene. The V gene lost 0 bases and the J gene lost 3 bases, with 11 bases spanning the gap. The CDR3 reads CASSLASGATDTQYF. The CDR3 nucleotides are TGCGCCAGCAGCTTGGCGTCCGGGGCAACAGATACGCAGTATTTT.

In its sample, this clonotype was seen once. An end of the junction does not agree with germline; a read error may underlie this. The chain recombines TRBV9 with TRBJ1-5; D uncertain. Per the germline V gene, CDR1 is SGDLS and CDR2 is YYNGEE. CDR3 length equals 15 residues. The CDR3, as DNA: TGCCGCCACGCTGCTGGCGCAAAGATAAAGGGCCGAGAGCATTTT. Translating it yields CRHAAGAKIKGREHF.

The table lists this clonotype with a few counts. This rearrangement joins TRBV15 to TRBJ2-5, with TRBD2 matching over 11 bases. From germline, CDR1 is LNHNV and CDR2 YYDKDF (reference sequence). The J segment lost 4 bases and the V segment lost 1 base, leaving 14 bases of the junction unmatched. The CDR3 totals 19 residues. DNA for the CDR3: TGTGCCACCAGCAGAGGCAGCGTCCCCTTAGCGGGGGGGTTAGAGACCCAGTACTTC. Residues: CATSRGSVPLAGGLETQYF.